These 21 T cell receptor beta chains were sequenced from one sample in a study of OX40 agonist ivuxolimab in advanced cancers. The library was made by the immunoSEQ multiplex PCR assay. The table was pulled from immuneACCESS by TCRdb, which kept in-frame rearrangements only. Such tables lose some clones; where checked, under half of the loss comes from unresolved V genes, and the rest has no known cause. A total of fewer than 140,000 clones appear in this sample, just over 90% of them only once. The ten largest clones capture approximately 0.49% of the sample. The sample here was CD4+ or CD8+ T cells sorted from blood, taken in a trial of the OX40 agonist ivuxolimab. Receptors were obtained from an adult with an advanced solid tumor such as melanoma, head and neck, liver or kidney cancer.

This sequence joins TRBV6-1 and TRBJ1-3; D possibly corresponds to TRBD1 (6 bases). Per germline, CDR1 MNHNS and CDR2 SASEGT. V was clipped by 9 bases and J by 0 bases, with 9 bases between them. This CDR3 is built from 13 residues. CDR3 coding DNA: TGTGCCAGTAGACAGGTCTCTGGAAACACCATATATTTT. It specifies CASRQVSGNTIYF.

This clone was seen more than once but under ten times. The chain carries TRBV4-1 and TRBJ1-3, with 8 bases matching TRBD1. Germline V gene sequence: CDR1 MGHRA, CDR2 YSYEKL. The CDR3 totals 16 residues. V shed 1 base and J 4 bases; nucleotides not matched to a gene: 6. The CDR3 spells CASSQGGRGRGNTIYF. The CDR3 DNA sequence: TGCGCCAGCAGCCAAGGCGGCAGGGGGCGCGGAAACACCATATATTTT.

The J gene is TRBJ1-5, the V gene TRBV10-3; D might be TRBD1 (6 bases). The germline V gene encodes CDR1 ENHRY and CDR2 SYGVKD. CDR3 length: 13 amino acids. Trimming shortened V by 7 bases and J by 4 bases, and 11 bases separated the two germline ends. Written as DNA, the CDR3 is TGTGCCATCAACCAGGACAGAAATCAGCCCCAGCATTTT. Translation gives CAINQDRNQPQHF.

The V gene is TRBV6-4, the J gene TRBJ1-5, with TRBD1 identical over 9 bases. V trimming: 6 bases; J trimming: 0 bases; junction bases outside the gene matches: 3. Germline V CDR1 and CDR2: MRHNA, SNTAGT. The CDR3 is 15 residues long. The CDR3 DNA reads TGTGCCAGCAGCCAGGACAGGGGTAGCAATCAGCCCCAGCATTTT. Amino acids: CASSQDRGSNQPQHF.

The chain joins TRBV5-1 to TRBJ2-1; a weak D match, TRBD2 (6 bases). Germline-derived CDR1 and CDR2 are SGHRS and YFSETQ. V was shortened by 5 bases and J by 3 bases, with 18 bases between the two germline ends. The length of the CDR3 is 16 residues. The CDR3: CASSPGDSGHYNEQFF. CDR3 sequence (DNA): TGCGCCAGCAGTCCAGGCGATAGCGGACACTACAATGAGCAGTTCTTC.

V gene TRBV6-6 combines with J gene TRBJ1-4; D is undetermined. CDR1 and CDR2 (germline): MNHNY, SVGAGI (reference sequence). V lost 11 bases and J lost 10, with 11 bases in between. This CDR3 has 10 residues. The CDR3 DNA reads TGTGCCGCGGGGTGGGGAAAACTGTTTTTT. This translates into CAAGWGKLFF.

V usage is TRBV7-9 and J usage is TRBJ2-3; tentatively, D is TRBD1 (5 bases). Trimming took 5 bases from V and 6 from J, leaving 15 bases between them. Per germline, CDR1 SEHNR and CDR2 FQNEAQ (reference sequence). This CDR3 is built from 14 residues. The CDR3 DNA sequence: TGTGCCAGCAGCCCACCCCGCAGGGCCGATACGCAGTATTTT. Residues: CASSPPRRADTQYF.

CDR3 nucleotides: TGCGCCAGCAGCTCCGGGGACAGGAACACTGAAGCTTTCTTT. Amino acids: CASSSGDRNTEAFF. The rearrangement links TRBV5-1 to TRBJ1-1; 7 bases agree with TRBD1. V gave up 3 bases and J gave up 1 base; unmatched junction bases: 3. The CDR3 is 14 amino acids. Germline V gives CDR1 SGHRS, CDR2 YFSETQ.

The CDR3 loop reads CASRGMTGTNTEAFF. CDR3 DNA sequence: TGTGCCAGCAGGGGAATGACAGGGACCAACACTGAAGCTTTCTTT. The V and J genes are TRBV2 and TRBJ1-1, with 7 positions matching TRBD1. The V gene end was trimmed by 6 bases and the J gene end by 2 bases; junction bases not matched to a gene: 9. Germline V CDR1 and CDR2: SNHLY, FYNNEI. The CDR3 contains 15 residues.

V gene TRBV2 combines with J gene TRBJ2-1; no definite D call. V lost 4 bases, J lost 11 bases, and 12 bases lay in between. The CDR3 covers 12 residues. Germline-derived CDR1 and CDR2 are SNHLY and FYNNEI. The CDR3 sequence is CASSVDLVKQFF. As DNA, the CDR3 is TGTGCCAGCAGTGTAGATCTAGTAAAGCAGTTCTTC.

The chain is built from TRBV28 and TRBJ2-1, with D perhaps TRBD2 (6 bases). The ends were cut back, 4 bases at V and 8 bases at J, with 18 bases in the middle. Germline V gene data show CDR1 as MDHEN and CDR2 as SYDVKM. This CDR3 has 15 amino acids. The CDR3 is CASSSYSGGQYEQFF. In nucleotides, the CDR3 is TGTGCCAGCAGTTCATATAGCGGAGGTCAGTATGAGCAGTTCTTC.

The chain uses TRBV7-2 and TRBJ1-2; D perhaps matches TRBD1 (5 bases). V lost 6 bases and J lost 1, with 12 bases in between. Germline CDR1 is SGHTA and CDR2 is FQGNSA. This CDR3 comprises 14 residues. CDR3 in DNA: TGTGCCAGCAGGGCCGGGGGAGTTAACTATGGCTACACCTTC. Its translation: CASRAGGVNYGYTF.

The chain combines TRBV7-9 with TRBJ1-1; D gene uncertain. The CDR3 loop spans 15 amino acids. Germline loops: CDR1 SEHNR, CDR2 FQNEAQ (reference sequence). Trimming stripped 4 bases from V and 6 bases from J, with 18 bases between. As DNA, the CDR3 is TGTGCCAGCAGCTCTGACCGGAGGGATTACTCTGAAGCTTTCTTT. This encodes CASSSDRRDYSEAFF.

The chain links TRBV7-2 to TRBJ1-5; no clear D. V was clipped by 3 bases and J by 3 bases, with 3 bases between them. The CDR3 extends over 12 amino acids. Looked up from germline, CDR1 is SGHTA and CDR2 is FQGNSA. CDR3 DNA: TGTGCCAGCAGCTTCCACAATCAGCCCCAGCATTTT. It encodes CASSFHNQPQHF.

The rearrangement uses TRBV5-1 and TRBJ2-2, with TRBD1 matching over 8 bases. This CDR3 comprises 15 residues. V shed 0 bases and J 3 bases; nucleotides not matched to a gene: 1. Germline-derived CDR1 and CDR2 are SGHRS and YFSETQ. The CDR3 sequence is CASSLDRGDTGELFF. The CDR3, as DNA: TGCGCCAGCAGCTTGGACAGGGGGGACACCGGGGAGCTGTTTTTT.

The chain employs TRBV11-3 and TRBJ2-3; TRBD2 matches 8 bases. The CDR3 is 13 residues long. Germline loops: CDR1 SGHNT, CDR2 YENEEA. J gave up 8 bases and V 4 bases, and 5 bases lay outside the gene matches. CDR3 region: CASSSGGKVTQYF. The CDR3 DNA reads TGTGCCAGCAGCTCGGGGGGGAAGGTTACGCAGTATTTT.

V and J are TRBV5-5 and TRBJ1-6; D unresolved. V lost 1 base and J lost 5, with 10 bases in between. Germline values: CDR1 SGHKS, CDR2 YYEKEE (reference sequence). This CDR3 comprises 15 residues. CDR3 DNA: TGTGCCAGCAGCTTGAAGGGTTTCGATAATTCACCCCTCCACTTT. Amino acid sequence: CASSLKGFDNSPLHF.

This chain uses TRBV19 with TRBJ1-2; tentative D call: TRBD1 (5 bases). The V gene lost 1 base and the J gene lost 5 bases, with 17 bases spanning the gap. The V gene's germline CDR1 is LNHDA and CDR2 SQIVND (reference sequence). The CDR3 length is 16 residues. The CDR3 nucleotides are TGTGCCAGTAGTATAGGGGGGGACGGACGAGCATATGGCTACACCTTC. Its translation: CASSIGGDGRAYGYTF.

V gene TRBV5-4 combines with J gene TRBJ2-7; TRBD1 matches at 8 bases. V trimming: 3 bases; J trimming: 4 bases; junction bases outside the gene matches: 9. The germline CDR1 and CDR2 sequences are SGHNT and YYREEE (reference sequence). The CDR3 is made up of 15 amino acids. The CDR3 DNA is TGTGCCAGCAGCTCCCATAATGACAGGGGATACGAGCAGTACTTC. Protein sequence: CASSSHNDRGYEQYF.

The chain is built from TRBV5-1 and TRBJ1-3, with a possible D match to TRBD1 (6 bases). CDR1 is SGHRS and CDR2 is YFSETQ in the germline V gene. The CDR3 loop spans 18 amino acids. V was shortened by 0 bases and J by 0 bases, with 16 bases between the two germline ends. The CDR3 DNA reads TGCGCCAGCAGCTTGGCCCCACAGGGTTCAACCTCTGGAAACACCATATATTTT. It translates to CASSLAPQGSTSGNTIYF. Together with reference TRBV5-1 and TRBJ1-3, the CDR3 gives the full variable domain: KAGVTQTPRYLIKTRGQQVTLSCSPISGHRSVSWYQQTPGQGLQFLFEYFSETQRNKGNFPGRFSGRQFSNSRSEMNVSTLELGDSALYLCASSLAPQGSTSGNTIYFGEGSWLTVV.

CDR3 region: CASSSPGQASRGYTF. CDR3 DNA sequence: TGTGCCAGCAGTTCGCCGGGACAGGCGAGTAGGGGCTACACCTTC. The gene calls are TRBV28 and TRBJ1-2, with 8 bases that match TRBD1. This CDR3 comprises 15 residues. Germline CDR1 is MDHEN and CDR2 is SYDVKM. The junction had 12 bases not matched to a gene; V was cut back by 4 bases and J by 8 bases.